Below, 21 T cell receptor beta chains from the same sample are listed, as sequenced in a study of blood T cell repertoires in COVID-19. TCRdb keeps only in-frame clones here, not all; method: immunoSEQ multiplex PCR. The repertoire includes around 420,000 clones, 88% of them detected once, and more than 2% sits in the top ten. Material for sequencing was PBMCs or T cells enriched from blood (not recorded which). These receptors came from a woman between 35 and 50 years old with acute COVID-19.

This clone has just one count. The chain is built from TRBV30 and TRBJ2-2, with D possibly matching TRBD2 (5 bases). CDR1 and CDR2 from the germline V gene are GTSNPN and SVGIG (reference sequence). This CDR3 contains 16 residues. V lost 4 bases and J 0 bases, leaving 15 bases between the germline ends. The CDR3 region has the DNA TGTGCCTGGATGAGGGCTAAATACGCGAACACCGGGGAGCTGTTTTTT. This sequence encodes CAWMRAKYANTGELFF.

The chain links TRBV5-1 to TRBJ1-1; unclear D gene. Germline V gives CDR1 SGHRS, CDR2 YFSETQ. V gave up 0 bases and J gave up 6 bases, with 6 bases separating them. The CDR3 has 12 amino acids. The CDR3 nucleotides read TGCGCCAGCAGCTTGGGGCAGTCTGAAGCTTTCTTT. Encoded protein: CASSLGQSEAFF.

J is TRBJ1-2 and V is TRBV18; TRBD1 matches 7 bases. CDR1 and CDR2 (germline): KGHSH, LQKENI. The CDR3 consists of 17 residues. V lost 2 bases and J lost 2; bases outside the gene matches: 11. The CDR3 loop reads CASSPSKGAFGNYGYTF. The CDR3 nucleotides are TGTGCCAGCTCACCAAGCAAGGGGGCGTTCGGGAACTATGGCTACACCTTC.

This chain connects TRBV5-6 to TRBJ1-4, with 8 bases that match TRBD1. CDR3 size: 16 residues. V dropped 4 bases and J dropped 6; count of bases not matched to a gene: 11. Germline V gives CDR1 SGHDT, CDR2 YYEEEE. The CDR3 bases are TGTGCCAGCAGCAAGACAGGGGATGGTATTGATGAAAAACTGTTTTTT. It is translated as CASSKTGDGIDEKLFF.

V is TRBV5-6 and J is TRBJ2-2; 8 bases map to TRBD2. With V trimmed by 5 bases and J by 5 bases, 11 bases remained unmatched. CDR1 and CDR2 from the germline V gene are SGHDT and YYEEEE. The CDR3 is 16 residues long. This CDR3 reads CASSLYGGASTGELFF. DNA of the CDR3: TGTGCCAGCAGTCTTTACGGGGGGGCCTCAACCGGGGAGCTGTTTTTT.

This chain joins TRBV15 and TRBJ1-2, with D uncertain. The V end lost 0 bases, the J end lost 4 bases, and 12 bases lay between the germline ends. Germline CDR1 is LNHNV and CDR2 is YYDKDF (reference sequence). CDR3 length equals 15 residues. CDR3 sequence reads: CATSRDLRETYGYTF. Here the CDR3 DNA reads TGTGCCACCAGCAGAGATCTGAGGGAGACCTATGGCTACACCTTC.

Comments on this clone: Mismatch with germline at one junction end may stem from a read error. The chain couples TRBV7-8 to TRBJ1-5; TRBD1 aligns across 11 bases. The CDR3 consists of 16 residues. CDR1 is SGHVS and CDR2 is FQNEAQ in the germline V gene. CDR3 sequence reads: CASSLADRGLSQPQHF. The CDR3 DNA reads TGTGCCAGCAGCCTAGCGGACAGGGGGCTCAGTCAGCCCCAGCATTTT. Full variable domain (rest looked up from reference TRBV7-8 and TRBJ1-5): GAGVSQSPRYKVAKRGQDVALRCDPISGHVSLFWYQQALGQGPEFLTYFQNEAQLDKSGLPSDRFFAERPEGSVSTLKIQRTQQEDSAVYLCASSLADRGLSQPQHFGDGTRLSIL.

The chain combines TRBV15 with TRBJ1-1; the D is unclear. Germline-derived CDR1 and CDR2 are LNHNV and YYDKDF (reference sequence). The V end was cut by 0 bases, the J end by 7 bases, with 9 bases between. CDR3 length: 13 residues. The CDR3 here is CATSRDERDEAFF. In nucleotides, the CDR3 is TGTGCCACCAGCAGAGATGAGCGGGATGAAGCTTTCTTT.

The rearrangement links TRBV19 to TRBJ1-2; 7 bases fit TRBD1. Trimming removed 8 bases from V and 7 bases from J; junction bases left unmatched: 10. The CDR3 is made up of 13 amino acids. Per the germline V gene, CDR1 is LNHDA and CDR2 is SQIVND (reference sequence). The CDR3 loop is CASWGQYVSGYTF. For the CDR3, the DNA is TGTGCCAGTTGGGGACAGTACGTTAGTGGCTACACCTTC.

V gene TRBV5-1 combines with J gene TRBJ1-4; 10 positions agree with TRBD1. With 3 bases clipped from V and 4 bases from J, the junction kept 9 bases outside the gene matches. This CDR3 is 17 amino acids long. Germline V gene lookup returns CDR1 SGHRS and CDR2 YFSETQ. The CDR3 spells CASSSRPGQGNNEKLFF. The CDR3, as DNA: TGCGCCAGCAGCTCACGTCCGGGACAGGGGAATAATGAAAAACTGTTTTTT. Full variable domain (remainder filled in from reference TRBV5-1 and TRBJ1-4): KAGVTQTPRYLIKTRGQQVTLSCSPISGHRSVSWYQQTPGQGLQFLFEYFSETQRNKGNFPGRFSGRQFSNSRSEMNVSTLELGDSALYLCASSSRPGQGNNEKLFFGSGTQLSVL.

The chain recombines TRBV19 with TRBJ1-4; weak D call: TRBD1 (5 bases). CDR1 is LNHDA, CDR2 SQIVND, per germline (reference sequence). The CDR3 is made up of 17 amino acids. Trimming removed 9 bases at V and 5 bases at J, with 25 bases between. This CDR3 is CASKGRGSRGGNEKLFF. CDR3 nucleotide sequence: TGTGCCAGCAAAGGGCGGGGGAGTCGAGGAGGGAATGAAAAACTGTTTTTT.

This clone was seen only once. Additional DNA sequences in this sample encode the identical CDR3. This chain links TRBV7-9 with TRBJ1-1; 8 bases are shared with TRBD1. The CDR3 is 13 residues long. Per the germline V gene, CDR1 is SEHNR and CDR2 is FQNEAQ (reference sequence). J was trimmed by 4 bases and V by 5 bases; bases with no gene match: 3. CDR3 DNA: TGTGCCAGCAGCCCGACAGGGGCCACTGAAGCTTTCTTT. Translating gives CASSPTGATEAFF.

The V gene is TRBV2, the J gene TRBJ1-1, with unresolved D. This CDR3 is built from 13 residues. The germline V gene has CDR1 SNHLY and CDR2 FYNNEI. The V end lost 5 bases, the J end lost 0 bases, and 7 bases lay between the germline ends. CDR3 loop: CASSPQMNTEAFF. The DNA for the CDR3 is TGTGCCAGCAGTCCCCAGATGAACACTGAAGCTTTCTTT.

J is TRBJ2-7 and V is TRBV10-3; possible D gene TRBD2, 5 bases. Germline values: CDR1 ENHRY, CDR2 SYGVKD. Trimming removed 10 bases at V and 0 bases at J, with 19 bases between. CDR3 length: 15 residues. In nucleotides, the CDR3 is TGTGCCACTATCCCAGGTACGGGGAGCTCCTACGAGCAGTACTTC. Translated, it gives CATIPGTGSSYEQYF.

This rearrangement joins TRBV24-1 to TRBJ1-5; possibly TRBD1 for D (5 bases). Per the germline V gene, CDR1 is KGHDR and CDR2 is SFDVKD. V gave up 3 bases and J gave up 5 bases, with 13 bases separating them. The length of the CDR3 is 15 residues. This CDR3 is CATSDADIPDQPQHF. Here the CDR3 DNA reads TGTGCCACCAGTGATGCGGACATCCCGGATCAGCCCCAGCATTTT.

This chain uses TRBV7-8 with TRBJ2-3; 8 positions agree with TRBD1. The length of the CDR3 is 16 residues. The V and J ends lost 1 base and 4 bases, in that order; junction bases with no gene match: 7. Germline V gene data show CDR1 as SGHVS and CDR2 as FQNEAQ. As DNA, the CDR3 is TGTGCCAGCAGCTTAGTTACGGGACAGGCCGCAGATACGCAGTATTTT. This codes for CASSLVTGQAADTQYF.

V and J are TRBV19 and TRBJ2-3; TRBD2 is a possible D gene (5 bases). Germline V gene lookup returns CDR1 LNHDA and CDR2 SQIVND (reference sequence). Trimming shortened V by 7 bases and J by 8 bases, and 16 bases separated the two germline ends. CDR3 length: 13 residues. The CDR3 sequence is CASTPKGGSTQYF. In DNA form, the CDR3 reads TGTGCCAGTACCCCGAAGGGCGGGTCTACGCAGTATTTT.

This clone showed up just a few times. V gene TRBV6-5 combines with J gene TRBJ1-2; TRBD1 is a possible D gene (6 bases). The germline V and J ends were trimmed by 2 bases and 8 bases, with 12 bases remaining between them. The CDR3 extends over 13 amino acids. Looked up from germline, CDR1 is MNHEY and CDR2 is SVGAGI. The CDR3 loop reads CASSYPQGKGYTF. The CDR3 DNA reads as TGTGCCAGCAGTTACCCGCAGGGGAAAGGCTACACCTTC.

This chain uses TRBV23-1 with TRBJ1-6; unclear D gene. TRBV23-1 is treated as an ORF (open reading frame) with a function not yet certain. V was pared by 4 bases and J by 6 bases, with 13 bases between. The CDR3 loop spans 15 amino acids. CDR3: CASSPSGICNSPLHF. The CDR3 DNA is TGCGCCAGCAGTCCCTCCGGGATCTGTAATTCACCCCTCCACTTT.

The genes are TRBV4-1 and TRBJ1-4; no clear D. Germline CDR1 is MGHRA and CDR2 is YSYEKL. This CDR3 has 14 residues. Trimming took off 0 bases at V and 4 bases at J, with 6 bases between the two ends. The CDR3 loop is CASSQDSDNEKLFF. The CDR3 nucleotides read TGCGCCAGCAGCCAAGACAGCGATAATGAAAAACTGTTTTTT.

Concerning this clone: The same CDR3 is also encoded by other DNA sequences in this sample. This sequence joins TRBV6-5 and TRBJ1-3; D unresolved. Trimming took off 0 bases at V and 1 base at J, with 7 bases between the two ends. The CDR3 is 15 residues long. Germline V gives CDR1 MNHEY, CDR2 SVGAGI. In DNA, the CDR3 is TGTGCCAGCAGTTACTCAGGAGGTTCTGGAAACACCATATATTTT. Translation gives CASSYSGGSGNTIYF.